The present T cell receptor beta chain was sequenced within a study of STAT3 mutations in large granular lymphocyte leukemia. Broader study findings: Every T-cell large granular lymphocyte leukemia patient had at least one immunodominant TCR beta clonotype.

Assay: immunoSEQ multiplex PCR; the TCRdb copy retains only in-frame clones and omits some. This table holds 20,000 or so clones, around 92% found once. This clone turned up a few times. The antigen is not known. Germline CDR1 and CDR2: SGHRS and YFSETQ. The V and J ends lost 4 bases and 4 bases, in that order; junction bases with no gene match: 10. This CDR3 has 15 residues. Source material: peripheral blood mononuclear cells. The source of this sequence is a man aged 60 to 69 with T-cell large granular lymphocyte leukemia. Some clones in this sample may be carry-over from other donors' samples. V gene TRBV5-1 combines with J gene TRBJ2-5; 7 nucleotides align to TRBD2. CDR3 bases: TGCGCCAGCAGCGTGGGACTACCCGGAGTAGAGACCCAGTACTTC. It translates to CASSVGLPGVETQYF.